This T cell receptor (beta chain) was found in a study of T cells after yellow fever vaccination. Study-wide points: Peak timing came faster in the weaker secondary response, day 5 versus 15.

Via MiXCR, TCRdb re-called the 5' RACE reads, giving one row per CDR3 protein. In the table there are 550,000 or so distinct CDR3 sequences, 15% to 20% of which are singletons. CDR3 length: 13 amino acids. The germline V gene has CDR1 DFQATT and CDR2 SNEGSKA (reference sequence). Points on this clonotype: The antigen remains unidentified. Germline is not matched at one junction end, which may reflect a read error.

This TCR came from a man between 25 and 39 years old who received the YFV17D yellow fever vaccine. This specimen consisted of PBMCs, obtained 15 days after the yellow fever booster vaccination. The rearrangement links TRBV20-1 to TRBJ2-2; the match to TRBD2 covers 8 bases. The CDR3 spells CSAIAGNTGEQFF. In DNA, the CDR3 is TGCAGTGCTATAGCGGGGAACACCGGGGAGCAGTTTTTT.